These T cell receptor beta chains were read from a single sample in a study of beta chain features in type 1 diabetes. Sequencing was performed with immunoSEQ multiplex PCR; in TCRdb, only in-frame clones are kept and a portion is missing. The sample includes 60,000 or so clones, roughly 50% of them seen just once. Sequencing used Tregs from blood. These receptors were obtained from a woman aged 35 to 49 with type 1 diabetes. Both conserved end residues are part of each CDR3. Each record gives: D gene, V gene, J gene, clone size, CDR3 DNA, CDR3 protein. The D gene is left open where the match is weak. The size field is filled for only some rows; it gives once, few, many or a size class.

.	TRBV7-2	TRBJ2-5	.	TGTGCCAGCAGCTCCCGTCCCGGTGAGACCCAGTACTTC	CASSSRPGETQYF
.	TRBV9	TRBJ1-2	few	TGTGCCAGCAACACCCCGGGGGGCAGCTATGGCTACACCTTC	CASNTPGGSYGYTF
TRBD2	TRBV5-1	TRBJ2-4	few	TGCGCCAGCAGCACCTTTAGCGGGGCTTTGAACATTCAGTACTTC	CASSTFSGALNIQYF
.	TRBV2	TRBJ1-5	.	TGTGCCAGCAGCCTGGGGCCTCGGATTCAGCCCCAGCATTTT	CASSLGPRIQPQHF
TRBD2	TRBV28	TRBJ2-3	.	TGTGCCAGCAGTTTAGCCGGGGGGGCAGATACGCAGTATTTT	CASSLAGGADTQYF
.	TRBV2	TRBJ2-3	.	TGTGCCAGCAGTGAGGCTAGCAGCACAGATACGCAGTATTTT	CASSEASSTDTQYF
.	TRBV6-6	TRBJ2-1	.	TGTGCCAGCAGGCACAGGAATGAGCAGTTCTTC	CASRHRNEQFF
TRBD1	TRBV5-4	TRBJ1-2	.	TGTGCCAGCAGCCGGACAGGGACAAACTATGGCTACACCTTC	CASSRTGTNYGYTF
.	TRBV19	TRBJ1-5	.	TGTGCCAGTAGTATAGATCGTCAGCCCCAGCATTTT	CASSIDRQPQHF
.	TRBV28	TRBJ1-2	.	TGTGCCAGCAGTTTATCGTACGAGTTCTATGGCTACACCTTC	CASSLSYEFYGYTF
.	TRBV29-1	TRBJ1-2	few	TGCAGCGTTGCTCAGGCCATCCATGGCTACACCTTC	CSVAQAIHGYTF
.	TRBV28	TRBJ1-1	.	TGTGCCAGCAGTGGACAGTCGGCCCGAACTGAAGCTTTCTTT	CASSGQSARTEAFF
.	TRBV9	TRBJ1-1	.	TGTGCCAGCAGCGTAGAGAGTGAGGGCACTGAAGCTTTCTTT	CASSVESEGTEAFF
TRBD1	TRBV7-2	TRBJ1-4	.	TGTGCCAGCAGCTCGGGACAGTCAACTAATGAAAAACTGTTTTTT	CASSSGQSTNEKLFF
TRBD2	TRBV6-6	TRBJ2-7	few	TGTGCCAGCAGTTACTCCCAGCGGGAGGGCCCGAACGAGCAGTACTTC	CASSYSQREGPNEQYF
TRBD2	TRBV9	TRBJ2-6	.	TGTGCCAGCAGCGTAGGCGGGGGGTCCTCCTCTGGGGCCAACGTCCTGACTTTC	CASSVGGGSSSGANVLTF
.	TRBV6-5	TRBJ2-2	.	TGTGCCAGCAGTTACTCGACTAGTCAAAACACCGGGGAGCTGTTTTTT	CASSYSTSQNTGELFF
.	TRBV2	TRBJ1-5	few	TGTGCCAGCAGACAGGAGGGGCAGCCCCAGCATTTT	CASRQEGQPQHF
.	TRBV28	TRBJ2-3	few	TGTGCCAGCAGCATAGACAGATCATCGCAGTATTTT	CASSIDRSSQYF
TRBD1	TRBV6-1	TRBJ2-2	.	TGTGCCAGCGGTGAACGCACAGGGGGCTACACCGGGGAGCTGTTTTTT	CASGERTGGYTGELFF
.	TRBV5-4	TRBJ1-1	.	TGTGCCAGCAGCTTGGTAGGGGTGAACACTGAAGCTTTCTTT	CASSLVGVNTEAFF
.	TRBV5-1	TRBJ2-7	.	TGCGCCAGCACCCGGACCCCTGGGACTGAAACCTACGAGCAGTACTTC	CASTRTPGTETYEQYF
.	TRBV4-2	TRBJ2-5	.	TGTGCCAGCAGCCAAGGGACAGCCCAGGAGACCCAGTACTTC	CASSQGTAQETQYF
TRBD1	TRBV7-9	TRBJ1-5	.	TGTGCCAGCAGCCAAAGCACAGGGGAACAGCCCCAGCATTTT	CASSQSTGEQPQHF
.	TRBV15	TRBJ1-5	few	TGTGCCACCAGCAGAGATGGCGGGGACCCCCAGCATTTT	CATSRDGGDPQHF
TRBD1	TRBV9	TRBJ1-3	.	TGTGCCAGCAGCGCACCGGGACAGGGTCGGGACACCATATATTTT	CASSAPGQGRDTIYF
.	TRBV6-1	TRBJ2-7	.	TGTGCCAGCAGCCGAACTGTCCCCGAGGGCGAGCAGTACTTC	CASSRTVPEGEQYF
.	TRBV7-3	TRBJ2-7	few	TGTGCCAGCAGCTTTCAACCAGTTCCCTCCTACGAGCAGTACTTC	CASSFQPVPSYEQYF
.	TRBV29-1	TRBJ2-1	.	TGCAGCGTTTGGCAGGGGTTAAGGAATGAGCAGTTCTTC	CSVWQGLRNEQFF
TRBD1	TRBV29-1	TRBJ2-7	.	TGCAGCGGGACAGGCGCCTACTCCGAGCAGTACTTC	CSGTGAYSEQYF
TRBD1	TRBV4-3	TRBJ1-6	.	TGCGCCAGCAGCCAAGATCTGCACAGGGGGCCCCTCCACTTT	CASSQDLHRGPLHF
TRBD2	TRBV7-8	TRBJ2-1	.	TGTGCCAGCAGCTTAGGGGCTAGCGGGAATAGATATGAGCAGTTCTTC	CASSLGASGNRYEQFF
.	TRBV18	TRBJ2-3	few	TGTGCCAGCTCACCGGGCCGAATCACAGATACGCAGTATTTT	CASSPGRITDTQYF
.	TRBV7-9	TRBJ2-2	.	TGTGCCAGCAGCTTAGGGACAGCCGCGAACACCGGGGAGCTGTTTTTT	CASSLGTAANTGELFF
.	TRBV20-1	TRBJ1-2	.	TGCAGTCTTCGACAGCCCTATGGCTACACCTTC	CSLRQPYGYTF
.	TRBV5-5	TRBJ1-5	few	TGTGCCAGCAGCTTAGATGGCCAGGGTCAGCCCCAGCATTTT	CASSLDGQGQPQHF
.	TRBV7-2	TRBJ2-7	once	TGTGCCAGCAGCCCGGGGAGCCTCTCCTACGAGCAGTACTTC	CASSPGSLSYEQYF
.	TRBV6-5	TRBJ1-2	few	TGTGCCAGCAGACCCACAGGGATCTATGGCTACACCTTC	CASRPTGIYGYTF
.	TRBV2	TRBJ1-6	.	TGTGCCAGCAGTGAGGGCAGGAGGGACTCACCCCTCCACTTT	CASSEGRRDSPLHF
.	TRBV7-2	TRBJ1-5	many	TGTGCCAGCAGCTCCGGGGGAGACCCGAGCAATCAGCCCCAGCATTTT	CASSSGGDPSNQPQHF
TRBD1	TRBV4-1	TRBJ1-4	.	TGCGCCAGCAGCCATCTACCGCGGGACAGGGTAGATGAAAAACTGTTTTTT	CASSHLPRDRVDEKLFF
.	TRBV5-8	TRBJ2-1	.	TGTGCCAGCAGCTTTGGCAGCTCCTACAATGAGCAGTTCTTC	CASSFGSSYNEQFF
.	TRBV7-9	TRBJ2-4	few	TGTGCCAGCACCTATTGGTCTGACAAAAACATTCAGTACTTC	CASTYWSDKNIQYF
.	TRBV13	TRBJ2-7	few	TGTGCCAGCAGCTTAGGGCAGGGGACCTACGAGCAGTACTTC	CASSLGQGTYEQYF
TRBD2	TRBV18	TRBJ2-5	once	TGTGCCAGCTCACTCTCCTGGCGGGGGGACCAAGAGACCCAGTACTTC	CASSLSWRGDQETQYF
.	TRBV4-1	TRBJ1-1	.	TGCGCCAGCAGCCGCGATACAGGGAGAGGGACTGAAGCTTTCTTT	CASSRDTGRGTEAFF
TRBD1	TRBV2	TRBJ1-2	.	TGTGCCAGCAGTACGGACAGGGTGTCGGTGCACTATGGCTACACCTTC	CASSTDRVSVHYGYTF
TRBD2	TRBV10-3	TRBJ2-1	.	TGTGCCATCAGTGAGGGGCTAGCGGGGGCTGAGCAGTTCTTC	CAISEGLAGAEQFF
.	TRBV5-1	TRBJ1-2	.	TGCGCCAGCAGCTTCCAGCGCGATGGCTACACCTTC	CASSFQRDGYTF
.	TRBV4-3	TRBJ2-1	few	TGCGCCAGCAGCCAAGATTGGGGCAGGGACTACAATGAGCAGTTCTTC	CASSQDWGRDYNEQFF
TRBD2	TRBV15	TRBJ2-3	.	TGTGCCACCAGCAGACCTCTAGCGGGAGACCGGCATACGCAGTATTTT	CATSRPLAGDRHTQYF
.	TRBV5-1	TRBJ2-3	.	TGCGCCAGCAGCCAAACAGGGTGGAGCACAGATACGCAGTATTTT	CASSQTGWSTDTQYF
.	TRBV6-5	TRBJ1-1	.	TGTGCCAGCAGTTACTTGGGCGAAGCTTTCTTT	CASSYLGEAFF
.	TRBV30	TRBJ2-5	.	TGTGCCTGGAGTGTAAAAAAAAGGGCAGGGGAGACCCAGTACTTC	CAWSVKKRAGETQYF
TRBD2	TRBV18	TRBJ2-7	.	TGTGCCAGCTCACCGGGGCGACTAGCGACAAGGGGGTACTTC	CASSPGRLATRGYF
.	TRBV28	TRBJ1-5	.	TGTGCCAGCAGGAGGGGGTTGGGGAGCAATCAGCCCCAGCATTTT	CASRRGLGSNQPQHF
.	TRBV11-2	TRBJ2-1	few	TGTGCCAGCAGCTTCTCCGAAGCTGAGCAGTTCTTC	CASSFSEAEQFF
.	TRBV28	TRBJ1-2	.	TGTGCCAGCAGTTTGGCAAATACACAGGGTTTCTATGGCTACACCTTC	CASSLANTQGFYGYTF